The 30 T cell receptor beta chains listed next were all sequenced from one sample in a study of blood T cell repertoires in COVID-19. The assay was immunoSEQ multiplex PCR, and TCRdb's table has in-frame clones only and misses some. The sample includes approximately 80,000 clones, around 79% of them seen just once. The sample taken for sequencing was peripheral blood. The receptor set was obtained from a middle-aged man with active or convalescent COVID-19.

The chain links TRBV18 to TRBJ1-1; 7 nucleotides line up with TRBD1. Germline V gives CDR1 KGHSH, CDR2 LQKENI. Trimming took 4 bases from V and 1 from J; bases not matched to a gene: 3. This CDR3 region has 14 residues. The CDR3 is CASSQRGQNTEAFF. DNA of the CDR3: TGTGCCAGCTCACAAAGGGGGCAGAACACTGAAGCTTTCTTT.

This rearrangement joins TRBV12-3 or TRBV12-4 to TRBJ1-3; no firm D call. The CDR3 contains 13 residues. The ends were cut back, 5 bases at V and 3 bases at J, with 8 bases in the middle. The chain's CDR3 is CASSHGVGNTIYF. The CDR3 bases are TGTGCCAGCAGTCACGGGGTTGGAAACACCATATATTTT.

V usage is TRBV19 and J usage is TRBJ1-4, with 10 bases lining up with TRBD1. Germline-derived CDR1 and CDR2 are LNHDA and SQIVND (reference sequence). This CDR3 has 16 amino acids. With 7 bases clipped from V and 6 bases from J, the junction kept 11 bases outside the gene matches. DNA for the CDR3: TGTGCCAGTAACCAAAGACCGGGACAGGGGTATGAAAAACTGTTTTTT. Translated: CASNQRPGQGYEKLFF.

This clone has only a few counts. V gene TRBV4-1 combines with J gene TRBJ2-1, with a weak D call TRBD2 (6 bases). Germline V gene lookup returns CDR1 MGHRA and CDR2 YSYEKL. V lost 1 base to trimming and J lost 9 bases, with 13 bases between them. The CDR3 runs to 14 residues. CDR3 amino acids: CASSQGGVEGEQFF. CDR3 in DNA: TGCGCCAGCAGCCAAGGCGGGGTTGAAGGTGAGCAGTTCTTC.

The V and J genes are TRBV7-2 and TRBJ2-1; maybe TRBD2 (6 bases). The germline V and J ends were trimmed by 5 bases and 4 bases, with 12 bases remaining between them. The CDR3 sequence is 14 residues long. Germline V gene sequence: CDR1 SGHTA, CDR2 FQGNSA. The CDR3, as DNA: TGTGCCAGCAGCGAATTGGGGGGTTACAATGAGCAGTTCTTC. Protein sequence: CASSELGGYNEQFF.

This clone has only a few counts. The J gene is TRBJ2-5, the V gene TRBV7-3, with a tentative D call TRBD2 (5 bases). This CDR3 has 13 amino acids. Trimming removed 1 base from V and 4 bases from J, with 7 bases in between. Germline V gene lookup returns CDR1 SGHTA and CDR2 FQGTGA. In DNA, the CDR3 is TGTGCCAGCAGCTTAAGCGGGTCAGAGACCCAGTACTTC. Encoded protein: CASSLSGSETQYF.

The V call is TRBV4-3, the J call TRBJ2-1, with 7 nucleotides matching TRBD2. This CDR3 contains 16 residues. V trimming: 0 bases; J trimming: 4 bases; junction bases outside the gene matches: 6. Germline V CDR1 and CDR2: LGHNA, YSLEER. CDR3: CASSQEWGGLYNEQFF. DNA of the CDR3: TGCGCCAGCAGCCAAGAATGGGGGGGGTTATACAATGAGCAGTTCTTC.

This clone was counted a single time. The V call is TRBV29-1, the J call TRBJ1-2; maybe TRBD1 (6 bases). Trimming stripped 4 bases from V and 2 bases from J, with 11 bases between. CDR1 is SQVTM and CDR2 is ANQGSEA in the germline V gene. This CDR3 spans 13 amino acids. The CDR3 DNA is TGCAGCGTTGCAATTGACAGGAACTATGGCTACACCTTC. This translates into CSVAIDRNYGYTF. Based on the CDR3 plus reference TRBV29-1 and TRBJ1-2, the full variable domain is SAVISQKPSRDICQRGTSLTIQCQVDSQVTMMFWYRQQPGQSLTLIATANQGSEATYESGFVIDKFPISRPNLTFSTLTVSNMSPEDSSIYLCSVAIDRNYGYTFGSGTRLTVV.

In its sample, this clone was seen many times. The chain joins TRBV3-1 (or the pseudogene TRBV3-2) to TRBJ1-1; D call uncertain. CDR3 length: 14 residues. Germline V CDR1 and CDR2: LGHDT, YNNKEL (reference sequence). V lost 5 bases and J lost 4, with 14 bases in between. The CDR3 reads CASSWREDGTEAFF. In DNA, the CDR3 is TGTGCCAGCAGCTGGCGGGAGGACGGCACTGAAGCTTTCTTT.

V gene TRBV6-4 combines with J gene TRBJ1-2; 10 bases line up with TRBD1. The CDR3 contains 20 residues. Germline V gives CDR1 MRHNA, CDR2 SNTAGT. V trimming: 3 bases; J trimming: 0 bases; junction bases outside the gene matches: 16. CDR3 DNA: TGTGCCAGCAGTGAACAGGCCGGGACAGGGGAGCTCGCCTCTAACTATGGCTACACCTTC. Translation gives CASSEQAGTGELASNYGYTF.

The chain has TRBV5-6 and TRBJ1-1; the D gene is possibly TRBD1 (6 bases). This CDR3 region has 12 residues. Germline V gene data show CDR1 as SGHDT and CDR2 as YYEEEE. The V and J ends lost 1 base and 11 bases respectively, with 12 bases between them. CDR3 in amino acids: CASSLSGTLAFF. The DNA for the CDR3 is TGTGCCAGCAGCTTGTCTGGGACACTCGCTTTCTTT.

The chain carries TRBV5-1 and TRBJ1-5, with TRBD1 as a possible D gene (6 bases). CDR1 SGHRS and CDR2 YFSETQ come from the germline V gene. Trimming shortened V by 4 bases and J by 7 bases, and 15 bases separated the two germline ends. The CDR3 consists of 14 residues. CDR3 sequence (DNA): TGCGCCAGCAGCCCCCCACAGGGCCTCCAGCCCCAGCATTTT. This sequence encodes CASSPPQGLQPQHF.

The J gene is TRBJ2-2, the V gene TRBV6-2 or TRBV6-3, with 8 bases that match TRBD2. The CDR3 length is 16 residues. The trim removed 1 base at V and 9 bases at J, leaving 10 bases unmatched. Looked up from germline, CDR1 is MNHEY and CDR2 is SVGEGT. Written as DNA, the CDR3 is TGTGCCAGCAGTTACTTGAGCGGGGGACCCCACCGGGAGCTGTTTTTT. This translates into CASSYLSGGPHRELFF.

This chain connects TRBV27 to TRBJ2-5, with 7 positions matching TRBD2. The CDR3 runs to 13 residues. The trim removed 8 bases at V and 5 bases at J, leaving 8 bases unmatched. The germline V gene has CDR1 MNHEY and CDR2 SMNVEV (reference sequence). CDR3 DNA: TGTGCCAGCCCGAGGACTAGTGGGGAGACCCAGTACTTC. It encodes CASPRTSGETQYF.

This sequence joins TRBV6-5 and TRBJ2-7; 10 bases are a match to TRBD1. The germline CDR1 and CDR2 sequences are MNHEY and SVGAGI. This CDR3 region has 15 residues. The ends lost 2 bases at V and 3 bases at J; junction bases unmatched: 4. The CDR3 loop is CASSYRGQGSYEQYF. CDR3 sequence (DNA): TGTGCCAGCAGTTACCGGGGACAGGGGAGCTACGAGCAGTACTTC.

CDR3 protein: CASSSPGGSDSPLHF. In DNA, the CDR3 is TGCGCCAGCAGCTCTCCAGGGGGTTCAGATTCACCCCTCCACTTT. The J gene is TRBJ1-6, the V gene TRBV5-1, with 7 bases aligning to TRBD1. The CDR3 length is 15 residues. Trimming at V came to 3 bases and at J to 8 bases, leaving 8 bases not matched to a gene. Germline CDR1 reads SGHRS; CDR2 reads YFSETQ.

J is TRBJ2-3 and V is TRBV11-3; TRBD1 agrees at 8 bases. From germline, CDR1 is SGHNT and CDR2 YENEEA. With 4 bases clipped from V and 7 bases from J, the junction kept 7 bases outside the gene matches. CDR3 length: 14 residues. CDR3 nucleotides: TGTGCCAGCAGCTCACGGACAGGGAGCCATACGCAGTATTTT. As protein: CASSSRTGSHTQYF. Complete variable domain (other parts from reference TRBV11-3 and TRBJ2-3): EAGVVQSPRYKIIEKKQPVAFWCNPISGHNTLYWYLQNLGQGPELLIRYENEEAVDDSQLPKDRFSAERLKGVDSTLKIQPAELGDSAVYLCASSSRTGSHTQYFGPGTRLTVL.

V is TRBV10-3 and J is TRBJ2-7, with D unresolved. Per the germline V gene, CDR1 is ENHRY and CDR2 is SYGVKD. The V and J ends lost 6 bases and 0 bases respectively, with 15 bases between them. The CDR3 spans 15 residues. The CDR3 nucleotides are TGTGCCATCAGCGTGTCATTTGTAGACTCCTACGAGCAGTACTTC. Its translation: CAISVSFVDSYEQYF.

The chain employs TRBV13 and TRBJ2-7; 7 nucleotides line up with TRBD2. V trimming: 0 bases; J trimming: 3 bases; junction bases outside the gene matches: 5. This CDR3 has 15 amino acids. CDR1 and CDR2 from the germline V gene are PRHDT and FYEKMQ (reference sequence). This CDR3 is CASSLGSGAYYEQYF. The DNA of the CDR3 is TGTGCCAGCAGCTTAGGAAGCGGGGCATACTACGAGCAGTACTTC.

Notes on this clone: Other DNA sequences in this sample translate to the same CDR3. The rearrangement links TRBV7-2 to TRBJ2-5, with TRBD2 identical over 9 bases. The CDR3 extends over 15 amino acids. The germline V gene encodes CDR1 SGHTA and CDR2 FQGNSA. V shed 2 bases and J 2 bases; nucleotides not matched to a gene: 3. The CDR3, as DNA: TGTGCCAGCAGCTTACGGAGCGGGGGGCAAGAGACCCAGTACTTC. Protein product: CASSLRSGGQETQYF.

The chain joins TRBV3-1 (or the pseudogene TRBV3-2) to TRBJ2-1; no firm D call. Germline V gives CDR1 LGHDT, CDR2 YNNKEL (reference sequence). Trimming pared 1 base from V and 7 bases from J, leaving 5 bases between. The CDR3 contains 12 residues. DNA of the CDR3: TGTGCCAGCAGCCAAGCGGAGAATGAGCAGTTCTTC. Protein: CASSQAENEQFF.

This chain links TRBV10-3 with TRBJ2-3, with 13 bases lining up with TRBD2. This CDR3 has 16 residues. The junction had 5 bases not matched to a gene; V was cut back by 6 bases and J by 2 bases. Germline CDR1 ENHRY, CDR2 SYGVKD. The CDR3 spells CAISLLAGGVTDTQYF. DNA of the CDR3: TGTGCCATCAGCCTACTAGCGGGGGGGGTCACAGATACGCAGTATTTT.

In nucleotides, the CDR3 is TGTGCCAGCAGCGTAGCCCCCGGGAAAAACACTGAAGCTTTCTTT. Its translation: CASSVAPGKNTEAFF. The chain employs TRBV9 and TRBJ1-1; no clear D. Trimming pared 0 bases from V and 2 bases from J, leaving 11 bases between. The CDR3 contains 15 residues. CDR1 is SGDLS and CDR2 is YYNGEE in the germline V gene. The full variable domain, rest sourced from reference TRBV9 and TRBJ1-1, is DSGVTQTPKHLITATGQRVTLRCSPRSGDLSVYWYQQSLDQGLQFLIQYYNGEERAKGNILERFSAQQFPDLHSELNLSSLELGDSALYFCASSVAPGKNTEAFFGQGTRLTVV.

The chain uses TRBV29-1 and TRBJ2-1; D gene uncertain. The length of the CDR3 is 11 residues. Per the germline V gene, CDR1 is SQVTM and CDR2 is ANQGSEA. V shed 3 bases and J shed 12 bases, with 12 bases lying between them. The CDR3 is CSVESMSGQFF. As DNA, the CDR3 is TGCAGCGTTGAGTCCATGTCGGGGCAGTTCTTC.

In nucleotides, the CDR3 is TGTGCCAGCAGTAGAGGAGGGCCCTATAATTCACCCCTCCACTTT. Translating gives CASSRGGPYNSPLHF. The rearrangement links TRBV6-5 to TRBJ1-6; D is ambiguous. Trimming pared 5 bases from V and 2 bases from J, leaving 10 bases between. This CDR3 region has 15 residues. The germline V gene encodes CDR1 MNHEY and CDR2 SVGAGI.

This chain joins TRBV7-3 and TRBJ1-1; D is ambiguous. The CDR3 consists of 14 residues. Germline-derived CDR1 and CDR2 are SGHTA and FQGTGA. Trimming took off 5 bases at V and 11 bases at J, with 21 bases between the two ends. CDR3 sequence (DNA): TGTGCCAGCAGCCTTTCAGCCCGGGAAGTGGGGGCTTTCTTT. Protein: CASSLSAREVGAFF.

The rearrangement uses TRBV5-1 and TRBJ1-1; D is perhaps TRBD1 (5 bases). Between the trimmed V and J ends, which lost 4 bases and 0 bases, there was a span of 10 bases. CDR3 length: 14 amino acids. CDR1 is SGHRS, CDR2 YFSETQ, per germline. The CDR3 protein is CASSGTTVNTEAFF. The DNA for the CDR3 is TGCGCCAGCAGCGGGACTACAGTGAACACTGAAGCTTTCTTT.

This CDR3 is CASSVGRTSGNEQYF. Written as DNA, the CDR3 is TGTGCCAGCAGCGTAGGGAGGACTAGCGGGAACGAGCAGTACTTC. The V call is TRBV9, the J call TRBJ2-7, with TRBD2 identical over 12 bases. Germline CDR1 SGDLS, CDR2 YYNGEE. This CDR3 comprises 15 residues. V shed 0 bases and J 5 bases; nucleotides not matched to a gene: 3.

This chain links TRBV18 with TRBJ1-1; TRBD1 might be the D (5 bases). The CDR3 loop spans 14 amino acids. V was clipped by 2 bases and J by 3 bases, with 10 bases between them. Germline V gene data show CDR1 as KGHSH and CDR2 as LQKENI. In nucleotides, the CDR3 is TGTGCCAGCTCACCAACACAGGAACACACTGAAGCTTTCTTT. Protein sequence: CASSPTQEHTEAFF.

The chain combines TRBV20-1 with TRBJ2-5; TRBD1 might be the D (5 bases). Looked up from germline, CDR1 is DFQATT and CDR2 is SNEGSKA (reference sequence). Trimming left V 7 bases short and J 0 bases short, with 6 bases between. CDR3 length equals 11 residues. This CDR3 is CSGQHQETQYF. CDR3 bases: TGCAGTGGACAGCACCAAGAGACCCAGTACTTC.